The 11 T cell receptor beta chains below all came from one sample that was sequenced in a study of T cell repertoires in cytomegalovirus infection. Via MiXCR, TCRdb re-called the reads, giving one row per CDR3 protein. Here the sample spans about 360,000 distinct CDR3 sequences, approximately 30% being singletons. Antigen specificity for these receptors is unknown. This specimen consisted of cultured PBMCs, obtained from culture after CMV antigen stimulation. The receptors shown here come from a human donor in good health (CMV status not recorded). Some clones in this sample may be carry-over from other donors' samples.

CDR3 nucleotides: TGTGCCAGCAGTTACTCTAATCGGGCCAGAGGGGATCGTTACACCTTC. Protein: CASSYSNRARGDRYTF. The gene calls are TRBV6-6 and TRBJ1-2; the D gene is possibly TRBD1 (5 bases). Germline V gives CDR1 MNHNY, CDR2 SVGAGI (reference sequence). The CDR3 is made up of 16 amino acids. Trimming cost V 0 bases and J 11 bases, with 22 bases left between them.

The chain carries TRBV18 and TRBJ2-1, with 12 bases that match TRBD2. Germline CDR1 reads KGHSH; CDR2 reads LQKENI. With 6 bases clipped from V and 5 bases from J, the junction kept 8 bases outside the gene matches. The CDR3 is 16 residues long. The CDR3 is CASSHGGLAGDNEQFF. DNA for the CDR3: TGTGCCAGCTCCCACGGGGGACTAGCGGGCGACAATGAGCAGTTCTTC.

The rearrangement uses TRBV7-2 and TRBJ2-1; TRBD2 agrees at 8 bases. V lost 4 bases and J lost 2; bases outside the gene matches: 7. Germline assignment: CDR1 SGHTA and CDR2 FQGNSA. The CDR3 length is 16 residues. CDR3 region: CASSSLSSGTYNEQFF. In DNA, the CDR3 is TGTGCCAGCAGCTCCCTGAGTAGCGGGACCTACAATGAGCAGTTCTTC. Complete variable domain (other parts from reference TRBV7-2 and TRBJ2-1): GAGVSQSPSNKVTEKGKDVELRCDPISGHTALYWYRQSLGQGLEFLIYFQGNSAPDKSGLPSDRFSAERTGGSVSTLTIQRTQQEDSAVYLCASSSLSSGTYNEQFFGPGTRLTVL.

The chain combines TRBV7-2 with TRBJ2-5, with 11 bases identical to TRBD1. The germline V gene encodes CDR1 SGHTA and CDR2 FQGNSA. This CDR3 has 19 residues. The J segment lost 5 bases and the V segment lost 5 bases, leaving 19 bases of the junction unmatched. CDR3: CASSPSPLSPDRGQETQYF. CDR3 nucleotide sequence: TGTGCCAGCAGCCCTAGTCCCCTTAGTCCGGACAGGGGGCAGGAGACCCAGTACTTC.

The CDR3 here is CASSMGQGTDTQYF. DNA of the CDR3: TGTGCCAGTAGTATGGGACAGGGCACAGATACGCAGTATTTT. V and J are TRBV19 and TRBJ2-3; 8 bases align to TRBD1. V lost 3 bases and J lost 1; bases outside the gene matches: 0. CDR1 and CDR2 (germline): LNHDA, SQIVND (reference sequence). The CDR3 extends over 14 amino acids.

This clonotype has only a few counts. The chain carries TRBV7-2 and TRBJ2-2; D gene ambiguous. CDR3 length: 14 amino acids. Germline V lookup: CDR1 SGHTA, CDR2 FQGNSA. Trimming left V 6 bases short and J 6 bases short, with 14 bases between. The CDR3 is CASRIASAPGELFF. The CDR3 DNA sequence: TGTGCCAGCAGAATAGCCTCCGCGCCCGGGGAGCTGTTTTTT.

The chain joins TRBV27 to TRBJ1-5; D gene uncertain. The CDR3 sequence is 16 residues long. Trimming shortened V by 6 bases and J by 6 bases, and 21 bases separated the two germline ends. CDR1 and CDR2 (germline): MNHEY, SMNVEV (reference sequence). The CDR3, as DNA: TGTGCCAGCAGCCAGGTCTGGGCCCTTGCCATTCAGCCCCAGCATTTT. Translating it yields CASSQVWALAIQPQHF.

The V gene is TRBV6-2 or TRBV6-3, the J gene TRBJ1-1; TRBD1 matches 7 bases. The germline V gene has CDR1 MNHEY and CDR2 SVGEGT. The CDR3 consists of 12 residues. The junction had 6 bases not matched to a gene; V was cut back by 8 bases and J by 6 bases. As DNA, the CDR3 is TGTGCCAGCTTAACCGGGACAGCTGAAGCTTTCTTT. This sequence encodes CASLTGTAEAFF.

The chain combines TRBV7-2 with TRBJ1-1, with D hard to call. The CDR3 extends over 13 amino acids. With 3 bases removed from V and 0 bases from J, the gap between germline ends came to 5 bases. Germline V gene sequence: CDR1 SGHTA, CDR2 FQGNSA. The CDR3 spells CASSFPMNTEAFF. The CDR3 nucleotides read TGTGCCAGCAGCTTTCCCATGAACACTGAAGCTTTCTTT. The variable domain in full, with the rest retrieved from reference TRBV7-2 and TRBJ1-1, is GAGVSQSPSNKVTEKGKDVELRCDPISGHTALYWYRQSLGQGLEFLIYFQGNSAPDKSGLPSDRFSAERTGGSVSTLTIQRTQQEDSAVYLCASSFPMNTEAFFGQGTRLTVV.

This CDR3 reads CASTRGGSSYNEQFF. The CDR3, as DNA: TGTGCCAGCACCCGCGGGGGATCCTCCTACAATGAGCAGTTCTTC. This chain links TRBV28 with TRBJ2-1; 7 bases fit TRBD2. The CDR3 covers 15 residues. Trimming cost V 7 bases and J 0 bases; bases outside gene matches: 6. The V gene's germline CDR1 is MDHEN and CDR2 SYDVKM. The entire variable domain, with the rest obtained from reference TRBV28 and TRBJ2-1, is as follows: DVKVTQSSRYLVKRTGEKVFLECVQDMDHENMFWYRQDPGLGLRLIYFSYDVKMKEKGDIPEGYSVSREKKERFSLILESASTNQTSMYLCASTRGGSSYNEQFFGPGTRLTVL.

This clonotype has at least ten counts. V is TRBV7-2 and J is TRBJ2-7; 11 bases are a match to TRBD1. Germline V gene data show CDR1 as SGHTA and CDR2 as FQGNSA. The J segment lost 3 bases and the V segment lost 0 bases, leaving 10 bases of the junction unmatched. The CDR3 contains 18 residues. CDR3 nucleotide sequence: TGTGCCAGCAGCTTAGCGCGGACAGGGGGCATCCTCTACTACGAGCAGTACTTC. This translates into CASSLARTGGILYYEQYF.